The clone carrying this T cell receptor (beta chain) was found a few times. The data were obtained in a study of sequential checkpoint blockade in melanoma. The treatment is: randomized to nivolumab then ipilimumab (arm A) or the reverse (arm B). Clones were sequenced by immunoSEQ multiplex PCR, and TCRdb holds only the in-frame ones, with some missing. The sample records approximately 21,000 clones, roughly four fifths being singletons. This CDR3 spans 12 amino acids. CDR1 and CDR2 (germline): SEHNR, FQNEAQ (reference sequence). V was pared by 5 bases and J by 2 bases, with 6 bases between. The sequence came from a human donor with melanoma. This sample comprised CD8+ T cells sorted from blood (inferred from file names), obtained from a patient given nivolumab and ipilimumab in sequence. J is TRBJ1-1 and V is TRBV7-9; D remains unclear. The CDR3 spells CASSRVNTEAFF. CDR3 DNA: TGTGCCAGCAGCCGAGTTAACACTGAAGCTTTCTTT.